These T cell receptor beta chains were read from a single sample in a study of blood T cells in healthy people across ages. MiXCR, applied by TCRdb to the 5' RACE reads, yields one record per CDR3 protein. The sample includes fewer than 750,000 distinct CDR3 sequences, roughly 48% seen only once; the top ten take around 23%. Sequenced sample: blood. The source is an elderly man in good health. The CDR3 runs from the conserved cysteine through the conserved F or W. The D gene is left open where the match is weak. Clone size, where shown, is once, few, many, or a class for clones that have expanded.

clone size | J gene | D gene | V gene | CDR3 protein | CDR3 DNA
once | TRBJ2-3 | TRBD2 | TRBV7-2 | CASGRTSGGAWTQYF | TGTGCCAGCGGCAGGACTAGCGGGGGGGCGTGGACGCAGTATTTT
. | TRBJ1-4 | TRBD1 | TRBV11-2 | CASSSKNPGQGGLQLFF | TGTGCCAGCAGCTCAAAGAATCCGGGACAGGGTGGTTTACAACTGTTTTTT
. | TRBJ1-2 | . | TRBV28 | CASVSGANYGYTF | TGTGCCAGCGTCTCGGGAGCTAACTATGGCTACACCTTC
. | TRBJ2-7 | TRBD2 | TRBV4-2 | CASSQDPAGGTGEQYF | TGTGCCAGCAGCCAAGATCCGGCGGGAGGAACGGGTGAGCAGTACTTC
. | TRBJ2-5 | TRBD1 | TRBV15 | CATSVRQGEQETQYF | TGTGCCACCAGCGTCAGACAGGGTGAACAAGAGACCCAGTACTTC
. | TRBJ2-2 | . | TRBV10-3 | CAIRRDGAGELFF | TGTGCCATCAGACGGGACGGCGCCGGGGAGCTGTTTTTT
few | TRBJ1-6 | . | TRBV9 | CASSVYGSYNSPLHF | TGTGCCAGCAGCGTATACGGCTCCTATAATTCACCCCTCCACTTT
. | TRBJ1-1 | TRBD1 | TRBV29-1 | CSARQGFGAEAFF | TGCAGCGCACGACAGGGATTCGGTGCTGAAGCTTTCTTT
. | TRBJ2-7 | TRBD2 | TRBV20-1 | CSLGTSGKSSYEQYF | TGCAGTCTCGGGACTAGCGGGAAAAGCTCCTACGAGCAGTACTTC
once | TRBJ2-3 | TRBD2 | TRBV6-2/TRBV6-3 | CASSYSGSGGATDTQYF | TGTGCCAGCAGTTACTCGGGGAGCGGGGGGGCCACAGATACGCAGTATTTT
. | TRBJ2-1 | . | TRBV5-6 | CASSAREQFF | TGTGCCAGCAGCGCGAGAGAGCAGTTCTTC
. | TRBJ1-2 | . | TRBV27 | CASQANYGYTF | TGTGCCAGTCAAGCTAACTATGGCTACACCTTC
. | TRBJ2-6 | TRBD1 | TRBV3-1 | CASTIGTASSGANALTF | TGTGCCAGCACTATTGGGACAGCGAGCTCTGGGGCCAACGCCCTGACTTTC
few | TRBJ2-7 | . | TRBV12-3/TRBV12-4 | CASSSGGRMDEQYF | TGTGCCAGCAGTTCTGGGGGGAGGATGGACGAGCAGTACTTC
. | TRBJ2-3 | . | TRBV5-1 | CASSLLTDTQYF | TGTGCCAGCAGCTTACTCACAGATACGCAGTATTTT
. | TRBJ1-2 | . | TRBV6-5 | CASSYSAGKGYTF | TGTGCCAGCAGTTACAGCGCAGGGAAAGGCTACACCTTC